The 13 T cell receptor beta chains reported below all come from one sample, sequenced in a study of blood T cell repertoires in COVID-19 (TCRdb year 2020). Libraries were made using the immunoSEQ multiplex PCR assay. TCRdb obtained this table from immuneACCESS and retained in-frame rearrangements with V and J assigned. These tables miss some clones; where compared with another copy, unresolved V genes account for less than half of the shortfall, and the remainder is unexplained. Here the sample has fewer than 300,000 clones; around 89% occur a single time. The ten largest make up about 0.8% of the sample. Sequencing input: peripheral blood. Source of these receptors: a man aged 25-45 years with acute or convalescent COVID-19.

A single count supports this clone. The chain links TRBV6-5 to TRBJ2-5; 10 bases match TRBD1. The CDR3 loop spans 14 amino acids. The germline CDR1 and CDR2 sequences are MNHEY and SVGAGI. V shed 6 bases, J shed 5 bases, and the junction held 6 bases outside the gene matches. The CDR3 is CASRTGTGEETQYF. Written as DNA, the CDR3 is TGTGCCAGCAGAACCGGGACAGGGGAGGAGACCCAGTACTTC.

The chain carries TRBV11-2 and TRBJ2-1, with 12 positions matching TRBD2. This CDR3 comprises 17 residues. Trimming cost V 4 bases and J 2 bases; bases outside gene matches: 6. Germline CDR1 is SGHAT and CDR2 is FQNNGV. This chain's CDR3 is CASSSRASGRAYNEQFF. CDR3 DNA: TGTGCCAGCAGCTCTCGGGCTAGCGGGAGGGCCTACAATGAGCAGTTCTTC.

This clone came up a few times. This chain connects TRBV19 to TRBJ1-2; TRBD1 matches 8 bases. CDR3 length equals 15 residues. V shed 8 bases, J shed 0 bases, and the junction held 8 bases outside the gene matches. Germline-derived CDR1 and CDR2 are LNHDA and SQIVND (reference sequence). The CDR3 DNA follows: TGTGCCAGTTCCAGGGGGCAGAGAACTAACTATGGCTACACCTTC. This codes for CASSRGQRTNYGYTF.

This chain connects TRBV9 to TRBJ1-2; D gene ambiguous. Germline values: CDR1 SGDLS, CDR2 YYNGEE. The CDR3 covers 15 residues. The V and J ends lost 0 bases and 4 bases respectively, with 13 bases between them. CDR3 loop: CASSVEAAGPYGYTF. CDR3 nucleotides: TGTGCCAGCAGCGTAGAGGCCGCAGGTCCCTATGGCTACACCTTC.

The chain joins TRBV6-2 or TRBV6-3 to TRBJ2-1, with 10 bases identical to TRBD2. This CDR3 has 16 amino acids. Germline assignment: CDR1 MNHEY and CDR2 SVGEGT. V lost 0 bases, J lost 10 bases, and 9 bases stayed unmatched. The CDR3 is CASSYSASGSVGEQFF. The CDR3 DNA reads TGTGCCAGCAGTTACTCCGCTAGCGGGAGTGTGGGGGAGCAGTTCTTC.

The chain combines TRBV5-6 with TRBJ1-2; 8 bases are shared with TRBD1. The trim removed 3 bases at V and 4 bases at J, leaving 8 bases unmatched. Germline V CDR1 and CDR2: SGHDT, YYEEEE. This CDR3 spans 15 amino acids. CDR3 nucleotides: TGTGCCAGCAGCTATCCGGGACAGGAACTCTATGGCTACACCTTC. Residues: CASSYPGQELYGYTF.

This chain connects TRBV9 to TRBJ2-7, with unresolved D. This CDR3 region has 12 residues. V lost 3 bases and J 8 bases, leaving 12 bases between the germline ends. Germline CDR1 SGDLS, CDR2 YYNGEE. The DNA of the CDR3 is TGTGCCAGCAGCGAAGGTACTACGAAGCAGTACTTC. It translates to CASSEGTTKQYF.

V gene TRBV11-3 combines with J gene TRBJ2-5; D is perhaps TRBD2 (5 bases). The CDR3 is made up of 13 amino acids. V was trimmed by 3 bases and J by 5 bases, leaving 10 bases between them. Germline values: CDR1 SGHNT, CDR2 YENEEA. The CDR3 loop reads CASSLGRRETQYF. CDR3 nucleotides: TGTGCCAGCAGCTTGGGCAGGAGGGAGACCCAGTACTTC.

V gene TRBV6-5 combines with J gene TRBJ1-5; perhaps TRBD1 as D (6 bases). The length of the CDR3 is 14 residues. Germline CDR1 and CDR2: MNHEY and SVGAGI. Between the trimmed V and J ends, which lost 7 bases and 8 bases, there was a span of 18 bases. CDR3 nucleotide sequence: TGTGCCAGCACCCCGAGCCAGGGGTTAGAGCCCCAGCATTTT. Its protein is CASTPSQGLEPQHF.

Of note for this clone: At one end, the junction sequence differs from germline, possibly due to a read error. The chain couples TRBV27 to TRBJ2-3; TRBD2 matches at 10 bases. Germline V gene lookup returns CDR1 MNHEY and CDR2 SMNVEV (reference sequence). CDR3 length equals 13 residues. CDR3 protein: CAGSGRAGETQYF. The CDR3 DNA reads TGTGCCGGCAGCGGGAGGGCCGGAGAGACGCAGTATTTT.

The genes are TRBV5-1 and TRBJ2-5, with TRBD2 matching over 9 bases. This CDR3 region has 17 residues. Per the germline V gene, CDR1 is SGHRS and CDR2 is YFSETQ. V was pared by 5 bases and J by 7 bases, with 18 bases of the junction left unmatched. The chain's CDR3 is CASRAETGTSKFGTQYF. The CDR3, as DNA: TGCGCCAGCAGAGCTGAGACCGGGACTAGCAAGTTCGGGACCCAGTACTTC.

CDR3 bases: TGTGCCAGCAGTCTCACCCTGACAGGGCCAGATACGCAGTATTTT. Translation gives CASSLTLTGPDTQYF. This chain links TRBV2 with TRBJ2-3; 7 bases match TRBD1. Germline trimming cut 5 bases from V and 4 bases from J; bases unmatched to any gene: 9. The CDR3 consists of 15 residues. Germline lookup yields CDR1 SNHLY and CDR2 FYNNEI. The whole variable domain, filled in from reference TRBV2 and TRBJ2-3, reads EPEVTQTPSHQVTQMGQEVILRCVPISNHLYFYWYRQILGQKVEFLVSFYNNEISEKSEIFDDQFSVERPDGSNFTLKIRSTKLEDSAMYFCASSLTLTGPDTQYFGPGTRLTVL.

The CDR3 nucleotides read TGTGCCTGGAGTGTAGTACGGGATGAGCAGTTCTTC. Encoded protein: CAWSVVRDEQFF. The chain is built from TRBV30 and TRBJ2-1; unclear D gene. The CDR3 contains 12 residues. V was shortened by 0 bases and J by 8 bases, with 8 bases between the two germline ends. Per the germline V gene, CDR1 is GTSNPN and CDR2 is SVGIG (reference sequence).